This T cell receptor beta chain appears in the sequencing data of a study of T cells in Graves' hyperthyroidism and ophthalmopathy. Study-level points and caveats: The majority of expanded thyroid clonotypes above 0.001 also appeared in blood.

Regions amplified from RNA transcripts were the TCR beta CDR3 regions. When the TCR CDR3 underwent first-round RT-PCR, the HTBI primer set was used. TCRdb analysed the multiplex PCR reads with MiXCR anew, one entry per CDR3 protein. The sample shows 400,000 to 600,000 distinct CDR3 sequences, more than 15% of them seen only once. The CDR3 length is 14 residues. Germline lookup yields CDR1 MNHEY and CDR2 SVGEGT. V lost 6 bases and J 2 bases, leaving 12 bases between the germline ends. A word on this clonotype: The antigen is undetermined.

Sequencing used blood. This sequence was found in a woman between 25 and 40 years old with Graves' ophthalmopathy. The J gene is TRBJ2-3, the V gene TRBV6-2 or TRBV6-3, with D perhaps TRBD2 (5 bases). CDR3 in amino acids: CASRLSGPTDTQYF. CDR3 DNA: TGTGCCAGCAGACTAAGCGGACCCACAGATACGCAGTATTTT.